The T cell receptor beta chain under discussion was sequenced for a study of pediatric ulcerative colitis. This clone has just a few counts. The CDR3 length is 13 residues. CDR1 MNHEY and CDR2 SMNVEV come from the germline V gene (reference sequence). With 5 bases clipped from V and 6 bases from J, the junction kept 5 bases outside the gene matches. Using immunoSEQ multiplex PCR, the repertoire was profiled, and TCRdb retains in-frame clones only, with some absent. The data show roughly 64,000 clones, about 90% seen once. Sequenced sample: blood. The sequence was obtained from a boy between 10 and 17 years old with severe ulcerative colitis. This chain links TRBV27 with TRBJ1-2; 8 nucleotides align to TRBD1. CDR3 sequence: CASSPRGRDGYTF. CDR3 in DNA: TGTGCCAGCAGTCCCAGGGGGCGGGATGGCTACACCTTC.